Presented here are 10 T cell receptor beta chains from one specimen sequenced in a study of blood T cell repertoires in COVID-19. The repertoire was sequenced with immunoSEQ multiplex PCR; TCRdb's copy has only in-frame clones and lacks some. The data show approximately 200,000 clones, roughly 94% seen once. Sequenced material: peripheral blood. The receptors shown here come from a man aged 25 to 45 with COVID-19, enrolled during active disease.

The chain has TRBV19 and TRBJ1-6; D possibly corresponds to TRBD1 (6 bases). V was pared by 6 bases and J by 6 bases, with 18 bases between. The CDR3 covers 16 residues. Germline V CDR1 and CDR2: LNHDA, SQIVND (reference sequence). The CDR3: CASRGSRQGSNSPLHF. For the CDR3, the DNA is TGTGCCAGTAGAGGTAGTCGGCAGGGGAGTAATTCACCCCTCCACTTT.

This clone appeared a single time. J is TRBJ2-3 and V is TRBV27; D possibly corresponds to TRBD1 (6 bases). This CDR3 is built from 15 residues. Germline-derived CDR1 and CDR2 are MNHEY and SMNVEV (reference sequence). V dropped 8 bases and J dropped 2 bases, with 17 bases sitting between them. The CDR3 loop is CASSPGQTFTDTQYF. The CDR3 nucleotides read TGTGCCAGCTCCCCAGGACAGACTTTCACAGATACGCAGTATTTT.

DNA of the CDR3: TGCGCCAGCAGCTTGGCTAGCGGGGGCGAGGCAGATACGCAGTATTTT. Protein sequence: CASSLASGGEADTQYF. The chain combines TRBV5-1 with TRBJ2-3; TRBD2 matches at 10 bases. V trimming: 0 bases; J trimming: 4 bases; junction bases outside the gene matches: 5. Germline V lookup: CDR1 SGHRS, CDR2 YFSETQ. The CDR3 consists of 16 residues. Drawing the rest from reference TRBV5-1 and TRBJ2-3, the complete variable domain is KAGVTQTPRYLIKTRGQQVTLSCSPISGHRSVSWYQQTPGQGLQFLFEYFSETQRNKGNFPGRFSGRQFSNSRSEMNVSTLELGDSALYLCASSLASGGEADTQYFGPGTRLTVL.

Here the CDR3 DNA reads TGTGCCAGCAGGGCTAGCGAGAACACCGGGGAGCTGTTTTTT. Protein product: CASRASENTGELFF. V and J are TRBV2 and TRBJ2-2; D is possibly TRBD2 (6 bases). Germline loops: CDR1 SNHLY, CDR2 FYNNEI. The CDR3 length is 14 residues. With 6 bases removed from V and 1 base from J, the gap between germline ends came to 9 bases.

This clone was seen many times. This chain joins TRBV7-9 and TRBJ2-7; 8 nucleotides line up with TRBD1. The germline V gene encodes CDR1 SEHNR and CDR2 FQNEAQ (reference sequence). The CDR3 sequence is 11 residues long. Losses at the gene ends were 8 bases for V and 3 bases for J; bases not matched to a gene: 0. In DNA form, the CDR3 reads TGTGCCAGCGGGACAGGCTACGAGCAGTACTTC. Amino acids: CASGTGYEQYF.

The V and J genes are TRBV24-1 and TRBJ1-5, with unresolved D. Germline V gene sequence: CDR1 KGHDR, CDR2 SFDVKD. V was trimmed by 4 bases and J by 1 base, leaving 7 bases between them. The CDR3 has 14 residues. CDR3 loop: CATSDEWSNQPQHF. The CDR3 DNA sequence: TGTGCCACCAGTGACGAGTGGAGCAATCAGCCCCAGCATTTT.

This clone was observed once. The V gene is TRBV9, the J gene TRBJ2-3; D may be TRBD2 (7 bases). The germline CDR1 and CDR2 sequences are SGDLS and YYNGEE. CDR3 size: 17 residues. Trimming removed 4 bases at V and 3 bases at J, with 21 bases between. CDR3 DNA: TGTGCCAGCAGCCCCTATTATGGGGGGGCCAAAACAGATACGCAGTATTTT. Amino acid sequence: CASSPYYGGAKTDTQYF.

V usage is TRBV5-1 and J usage is TRBJ1-1; 7 nucleotides agree with TRBD1. The CDR3 is 14 amino acids. The junction had 7 bases not matched to a gene; V was cut back by 4 bases and J by 4 bases. CDR1 and CDR2 (germline): SGHRS, YFSETQ. The CDR3 loop is CASSQDREGTEAFF. DNA for the CDR3: TGCGCCAGCAGCCAAGACAGGGAAGGCACTGAAGCTTTCTTT.

This clone was recorded only once. V is TRBV3-1 (or the pseudogene TRBV3-2) and J is TRBJ2-7; D possibly corresponds to TRBD1 (7 bases). CDR3 length: 16 residues. V lost 4 bases and J lost 5, with 21 bases in between. CDR1 LGHDT and CDR2 YNNKEL come from the germline V gene (reference sequence). This CDR3 is CASSLKGGGVNDEQYF. DNA for the CDR3: TGTGCCAGCAGCCTTAAAGGGGGCGGGGTAAATGACGAGCAGTACTTC.

As DNA, the CDR3 is TGTGCCAGCAGCTTAGCGGGGCAGGGGAATCAGCCCCAGCATTTT. Protein sequence: CASSLAGQGNQPQHF. The chain uses TRBV7-2 and TRBJ1-5; D possibly corresponds to TRBD1 (6 bases). Germline V gene lookup returns CDR1 SGHTA and CDR2 FQGNSA. V was clipped by 0 bases and J by 4 bases, with 10 bases between them. The CDR3 runs to 15 residues. Supplemented by reference TRBV7-2 and TRBJ1-5, the full variable domain reads GAGVSQSPSNKVTEKGKDVELRCDPISGHTALYWYRQSLGQGLEFLIYFQGNSAPDKSGLPSDRFSAERTGGSVSTLTIQRTQQEDSAVYLCASSLAGQGNQPQHFGDGTRLSIL.